Here is one T cell receptor beta chain with its context. This record comes from a study of blood T cell repertoires in COVID-19. As for the study in general: Material from acute and convalescent COVID-19 was sourced from the United States, Italy and Spain.

V was trimmed by 5 bases and J by 4 bases, leaving 6 bases between them. Germline CDR1 MDHEN, CDR2 SYDVKM. The CDR3 runs 12 residues. Measured with immunoSEQ multiplex PCR; TCRdb has only the in-frame clones, and not every one. Seen here are some 130,000 clones, about 76% observed once, and the top ten hold around 14%. The sequencing sample was made of peripheral blood. The V gene is TRBV28, the J gene TRBJ1-5, with D uncertain. The receptor was derived from a man older than 75 with acute or convalescent COVID-19. The CDR3 nucleotides are TGTGCCAGCAGTGTCCCGAATCAGCCCCAGCATTTT. Translation: CASSVPNQPQHF.